This T cell receptor (beta chain) was retrieved from a study of T-cell memory formation after mild COVID-19. TCRdb itself ran the 5' RACE reads through MiXCR, one entry per CDR3 protein. The data hold about 290,000 distinct CDR3 sequences, with under 20% observed a single time. General observations from the study: For contracting clones, CD4+ ones sat mainly in CM and EM, CD8+ in EMRA. Contracting clones from day 15 to 85 showed balanced CD4/CD8; later expanders favored CD4+. SARS-CoV-2 specificity was not confirmed for second-wave clones peaking on day 37. Within pre-infection memory, some responding clones were found, suggesting cross-reactive memory joined.

Germline V lookup: CDR1 SEHNR, CDR2 FQNEAQ (reference sequence). This CDR3 contains 14 residues. V was shortened by 4 bases and J by 1 base, with 7 bases between the two germline ends. This clonotype was detected ten times or more. What it binds is unknown. V is TRBV7-9 and J is TRBJ2-2; weak D call: TRBD1 (6 bases). Specimen: PBMCs or a T cell subset sorted from them (not recorded which). The source of this sequence is a man aged 18 to 29 who had mild COVID-19 (a few samples of this study predate the infection). Cell type and time point are not known. CDR3 in DNA: TGTGCCAGCAGCTCGACAGGGAACACCGGGGAGCTGTTTTTT. Translating it yields CASSSTGNTGELFF.